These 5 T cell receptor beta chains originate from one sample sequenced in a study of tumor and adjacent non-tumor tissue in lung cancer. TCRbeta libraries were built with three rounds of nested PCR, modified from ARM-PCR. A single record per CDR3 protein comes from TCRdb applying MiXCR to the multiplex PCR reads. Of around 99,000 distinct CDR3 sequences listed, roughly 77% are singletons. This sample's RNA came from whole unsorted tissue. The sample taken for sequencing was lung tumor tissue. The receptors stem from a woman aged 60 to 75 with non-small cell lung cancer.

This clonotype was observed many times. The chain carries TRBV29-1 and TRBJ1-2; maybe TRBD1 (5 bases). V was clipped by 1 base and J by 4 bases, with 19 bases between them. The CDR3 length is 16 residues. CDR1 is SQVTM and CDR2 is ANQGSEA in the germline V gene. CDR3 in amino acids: CSVEASNVGASYGYTF. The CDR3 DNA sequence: TGCAGCGTTGAAGCTTCTAACGTTGGGGCAAGCTATGGCTACACCTTC.

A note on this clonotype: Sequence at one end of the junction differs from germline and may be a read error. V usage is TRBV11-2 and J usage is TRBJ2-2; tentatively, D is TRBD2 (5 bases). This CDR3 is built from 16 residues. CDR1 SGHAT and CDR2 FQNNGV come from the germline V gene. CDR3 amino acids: CTSSLVPGRNTGELSF. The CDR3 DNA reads TGTACCAGCAGCTTAGTTCCAGGCAGGAATACCGGGGAGCTGTCTTTT.

This CDR3 reads CSVLLPVFSGNTIYF. CDR3 bases: TGCAGCGTTCTGCTACCTGTGTTCTCTGGAAACACCATATATTTT. The chain is built from TRBV29-1 and TRBJ1-3; D ambiguous. Germline loops: CDR1 SQVTM, CDR2 ANQGSEA. Trimming took 5 bases from V and 0 from J, leaving 14 bases between them. The CDR3 is 15 amino acids. Supplemented by reference TRBV29-1 and TRBJ1-3, the full variable domain reads SAVISQKPSRDICQRGTSLTIQCQVDSQVTMMFWYRQQPGQSLTLIATANQGSEATYESGFVIDKFPISRPNLTFSTLTVSNMSPEDSSIYLCSVLLPVFSGNTIYFGEGSWLTVV.

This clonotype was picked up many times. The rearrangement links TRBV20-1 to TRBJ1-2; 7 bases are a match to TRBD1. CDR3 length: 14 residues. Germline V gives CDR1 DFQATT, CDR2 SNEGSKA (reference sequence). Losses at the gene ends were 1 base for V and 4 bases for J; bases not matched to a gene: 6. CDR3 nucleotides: TGCAGTGCTAGAGCTACGGCAGGGGGCTATGGCTACACCTTC. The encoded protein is CSARATAGGYGYTF.

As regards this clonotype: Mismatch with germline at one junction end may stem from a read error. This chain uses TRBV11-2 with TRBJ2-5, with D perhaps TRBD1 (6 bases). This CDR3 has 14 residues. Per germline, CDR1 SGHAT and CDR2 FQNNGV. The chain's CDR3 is CASSPQGGKETQSF. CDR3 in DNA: TGTGCCAGCAGTCCACAGGGCGGTAAAGAGACTCAGAGCTTC. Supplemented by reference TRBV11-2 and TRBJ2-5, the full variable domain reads EAGVAQSPRYKIIEKRQSVAFWCNPISGHATLYWYQQILGQGPKLLIQFQNNGVVDDSQLPKDRFSAERLKGVDSTLKIQPAKLEDSAVYLCASSPQGGKETQSFGPGTRLLVL.